This T cell receptor (beta chain) was documented in a study of T cell responses to AZD1222 COVID-19 vaccine. Study-level points and caveats: Unmutated variant regions are reportedly targeted by nearly half of spike-specific TCRs. Sampled repertoires all dated from after the peak T cell response.

The table came from immunoSEQ multiplex PCR; TCRdb's copy has only in-frame clones and leaves some out. The profile covers around 52,000 clones, with around 86% appearing a single time and 16% taken by the ten largest. A word on this clone: What it recognizes is unknown.

Trimming removed 1 base from V and 4 bases from J; junction bases left unmatched: 0. This CDR3 spans 13 amino acids. The germline gives CDR1 LGHNA, CDR2 YNFKEQ. This specimen was peripheral blood, taken on day 0 of AZD1222 vaccination. The sequence was collected from an adult in good health. This rearrangement joins TRBV4-2 to TRBJ1-1, with 7 bases identical to TRBD1. The CDR3 loop reads CASSQGQGTEAFF. The CDR3 DNA is TGTGCCAGCAGCCAAGGACAGGGCACTGAAGCTTTCTTT.